Following are 21 T cell receptor beta chains from one sample sequenced in a study of T cell clonotyping in hematopoietic cell transplantation. As to time point: recipient sample about 28 days before transplant, after cytoreduction. Measured with immunoSEQ multiplex PCR; TCRdb has only the in-frame clones, and not every one. There are about 18,000 clones in the sample; about 84% occur only once, and roughly 8% lies in the top ten. The sample in question was peripheral blood mononuclear cells, obtained before stem cell transplant. These receptor sequences come from a man aged 50-60 years with acute myeloid leukemia. Some clones in this sample may be carry-over from other donors' samples.

This rearrangement joins TRBV7-9 to TRBJ1-2, with a possible D match to TRBD1 (6 bases). Germline assignment: CDR1 SEHNR and CDR2 FQNEAQ (reference sequence). CDR3 size: 13 residues. The V and J ends lost 1 base and 5 bases respectively, with 8 bases between them. The CDR3 is CASSLVGGYGYTF. CDR3 DNA: TGTGCCAGCAGCTTAGTAGGGGGGTATGGCTACACCTTC.

The rearrangement joins TRBV11-2 to TRBJ2-7, with D unclear. Trimming pared 0 bases from V and 1 base from J, leaving 10 bases between. The CDR3 has 15 amino acids. Germline assignment: CDR1 SGHAT and CDR2 FQNNGV. The CDR3 region is CASSLDGGSSYEQYF. The CDR3, as DNA: TGTGCCAGCAGCTTAGATGGCGGATCGTCCTACGAGCAGTACTTC.

CDR3: CASGTGQQETQYF. CDR3 bases: TGTGCTAGTGGTACAGGACAGCAAGAGACCCAGTACTTC. The J gene is TRBJ2-5, the V gene TRBV12-5, with D perhaps TRBD1 (6 bases). Between the trimmed V and J ends, which lost 5 bases and 2 bases, there was a span of 9 bases. This CDR3 is built from 13 residues. Looked up from germline, CDR1 is LGHNT and CDR2 is FRNRAP.

The rearrangement links TRBV27 to TRBJ1-1; 9 bases are a match to TRBD1. Germline CDR1 MNHEY, CDR2 SMNVEV (reference sequence). Unmatched junction bases numbered 7, after V lost 5 bases and J lost 6 bases. This CDR3 has 14 amino acids. CDR3 coding DNA: TGTGCCAGCAGTCCACCCGGGACAGGGCCTGAAGCTTTCTTT. Translating it yields CASSPPGTGPEAFF.

The V and J genes are TRBV9 and TRBJ2-2; either TRBD1 or TRBD2 may fit D (7 bases each). The CDR3 spans 15 residues. V shed 5 bases and J shed 3 bases, with 14 bases lying between them. Germline values: CDR1 SGDLS, CDR2 YYNGEE. The CDR3 DNA is TGTGCCAGCAGTGTACAGGGGAGGGACACCGGGGAGCTGTTTTTT. It is translated as CASSVQGRDTGELFF.

The V and J genes are TRBV7-9 and TRBJ2-1, with D unclear. This CDR3 contains 14 residues. Germline V gives CDR1 SEHNR, CDR2 FQNEAQ (reference sequence). Trimming pared 5 bases from V and 0 bases from J, leaving 8 bases between. CDR3 region: CASSLGSSYNEQFF. CDR3 in DNA: TGTGCCAGCAGCCTGGGCAGCTCCTACAATGAGCAGTTCTTC.

The rearrangement joins TRBV19 to TRBJ2-1; D could derive from TRBD1 or TRBD2 (6 bases each). V lost 3 bases to trimming and J lost 12 bases, with 9 bases between them. The CDR3 is made up of 11 amino acids. In germline, CDR1 is LNHDA, CDR2 SQIVND (reference sequence). For the CDR3, the DNA is TGTGCCAGTAGTATTGGAGGGGGGCAGTTCTTC. Protein: CASSIGGGQFF. Filled out from reference TRBV19 and TRBJ2-1, the complete variable domain reads DGGITQSPKYLFRKEGQNVTLSCEQNLNHDAMYWYRQDPGQGLRLIYYSQIVNDFQKGDIAEGYSVSREKKESFPLTVTSAQKNPTAFYLCASSIGGGQFFGPGTRLTVL.

The chain couples TRBV30 to TRBJ1-2; weak D call: TRBD1 (5 bases). The CDR3 has 12 residues. The ends were cut back, 3 bases at V and 7 bases at J, with 12 bases in the middle. The germline V gene has CDR1 GTSNPN and CDR2 SVGIG (reference sequence). CDR3 in amino acids: CAWRAPGGGYTF. The CDR3 DNA reads TGTGCCTGGAGGGCACCTGGGGGTGGCTACACCTTC.

This clone was observed a handful of times. V gene TRBV7-9 combines with J gene TRBJ1-2; 7 bases map to TRBD1. The germline gives CDR1 SEHNR, CDR2 FQNEAQ (reference sequence). This CDR3 comprises 14 residues. V lost 1 base to trimming and J lost 4 bases; unmatched junction nucleotides: 3. CDR3 in DNA: TGTGCCAGCAGCTTAGGACAGGGTCCCTATGGCTACACCTTC. Encoded protein: CASSLGQGPYGYTF. The full variable domain, its missing parts supplied by reference TRBV7-9 and TRBJ1-2, is DTGVSQNPRHKITKRGQNVTFRCDPISEHNRLYWYRQTLGQGPEFLTYFQNEAQLEKSRLLSDRFSAERPKGSFSTLEIQRTEQGDSAMYLCASSLGQGPYGYTFGSGTRLTVV.

In DNA form, the CDR3 reads TGTGCCACCAGCACCCGGGACACTAATAACTATGGCTACACCTTC. Translation gives CATSTRDTNNYGYTF. This chain uses TRBV15 with TRBJ1-2; D perhaps matches TRBD1 (6 bases). This CDR3 contains 15 residues. CDR1 LNHNV and CDR2 YYDKDF come from the germline V gene (reference sequence). V lost 4 bases and J 1 base, leaving 13 bases between the germline ends. Filled out from reference TRBV15 and TRBJ1-2, the complete variable domain reads DAMVIQNPRYQVTQFGKPVTLSCSQTLNHNVMYWYQQKSSQAPKLLFHYYDKDFNNEADTPDNFQSRRPNTSFCFLDIRSPGLGDTAMYLCATSTRDTNNYGYTFGSGTRLTVV.

The rearrangement links TRBV7-9 to TRBJ1-1; D gene ambiguous. The V and J ends lost 7 bases and 2 bases respectively, with 11 bases between them. Germline values: CDR1 SEHNR, CDR2 FQNEAQ (reference sequence). The CDR3 is 13 amino acids. CDR3 DNA: TGTGCCAGCACCTTGGGGATAAACACTGAAGCTTTCTTT. This codes for CASTLGINTEAFF.

The chain employs TRBV23-1 and TRBJ2-7; no reliable D call. TRBV23-1 is an open reading frame whose function is uncertain. V shed 10 bases and J shed 6 bases, with 10 bases lying between them. There are 10 residues in the CDR3. The CDR3 nucleotides read TGCGCCACCAAGGGTGGCGAGCAGTACTTC. This encodes CATKGGEQYF.

The V gene is TRBV19, the J gene TRBJ2-7; D uncertain. Germline CDR1 is LNHDA and CDR2 is SQIVND (reference sequence). Trimming cost V 3 bases and J 4 bases, with 10 bases left between them. The CDR3 is made up of 13 amino acids. CDR3 loop: CASSIGRLYEQYF. Written as DNA, the CDR3 is TGTGCCAGTAGTATTGGCAGGCTTTACGAGCAGTACTTC.

This chain uses TRBV5-4 with TRBJ2-3; possible D gene TRBD2, 6 bases. V was cut by 4 bases and J by 10 bases, with 16 bases left in between. The CDR3 consists of 13 residues. Germline CDR1 SGHNT, CDR2 YYREEE (reference sequence). CDR3 nucleotide sequence: TGTGCCAGCAGCCTGGACGGGGGAGGTGCGCAGTATTTT. It encodes CASSLDGGGAQYF.

The chain recombines TRBV7-9 with TRBJ1-5, with D tentatively TRBD1 (6 bases). Deletions cut 5 bases from V and 4 bases from J, with 15 bases between. The V gene's germline CDR1 is SEHNR and CDR2 FQNEAQ (reference sequence). CDR3 size: 15 residues. The CDR3 is CASSPQGPPNQPQHF. The DNA of the CDR3 is TGTGCCAGCAGCCCCCAGGGGCCCCCGAATCAGCCCCAGCATTTT.

The gene calls are TRBV11-2 and TRBJ2-7; 13 positions agree with TRBD2. CDR1 SGHAT and CDR2 FQNNGV come from the germline V gene. The ends lost 4 bases at V and 1 base at J; junction bases unmatched: 1. This CDR3 contains 15 residues. The CDR3 bases are TGTGCCAGCAGCTCGGGACTAGCGGGGTCCTACGAGCAGTACTTC. Protein: CASSSGLAGSYEQYF.

This chain joins TRBV10-3 and TRBJ1-2; 8 nucleotides line up with TRBD1. CDR1 ENHRY and CDR2 SYGVKD come from the germline V gene. The CDR3 runs 15 residues. Germline trimming cut 10 bases from V and 4 bases from J; bases unmatched to any gene: 14. The DNA for the CDR3 is TGTGCCAGCGGGGACCGGGACAGGACCTTCTATGGCTACACCTTC. Translation: CASGDRDRTFYGYTF.

The chain uses TRBV11-2 and TRBJ2-5; TRBD2 is a possible D gene (5 bases). Trimming cost V 6 bases and J 4 bases, with 18 bases left between them. Germline lookup yields CDR1 SGHAT and CDR2 FQNNGV. The CDR3 is made up of 15 amino acids. The DNA of the CDR3 is TGTGCCAGCAGGCAACCGGGAAGCTCGGGAGAGACCCAGTACTTC. It encodes CASRQPGSSGETQYF.

This clone was counted only a few times. The chain couples TRBV7-2 to TRBJ1-2; no reliable D call. V lost 10 bases to trimming and J lost 2 bases, with 14 bases between them. CDR3 length: 13 amino acids. Per the germline V gene, CDR1 is SGHTA and CDR2 is FQGNSA. The CDR3 nucleotides read TGTGCCACCCAACCTGGATCCAACTATGGCTACACCTTC. The encoded protein is CATQPGSNYGYTF.

The chain couples TRBV9 to TRBJ2-1, with 10 bases lining up with TRBD2. Germline V gene lookup returns CDR1 SGDLS and CDR2 YYNGEE. Trimming removed 4 bases from V and 4 bases from J; junction bases left unmatched: 8. CDR3 size: 16 residues. DNA of the CDR3: TGTGCCAGCAGCCTAAGCGGGGGGGTAGTATACAATGAGCAGTTCTTC. Amino acids: CASSLSGGVVYNEQFF.

The J gene is TRBJ2-1, the V gene TRBV27, with TRBD2 identical over 7 bases. There are 14 residues in the CDR3. The V gene end was trimmed by 8 bases and the J gene end by 4 bases; junction bases not matched to a gene: 8. Germline V gene sequence: CDR1 MNHEY, CDR2 SMNVEV (reference sequence). CDR3 loop: CASLSAAGYNEQFF. The CDR3, as DNA: TGTGCCAGCTTATCAGCAGCGGGGTACAATGAGCAGTTCTTC.